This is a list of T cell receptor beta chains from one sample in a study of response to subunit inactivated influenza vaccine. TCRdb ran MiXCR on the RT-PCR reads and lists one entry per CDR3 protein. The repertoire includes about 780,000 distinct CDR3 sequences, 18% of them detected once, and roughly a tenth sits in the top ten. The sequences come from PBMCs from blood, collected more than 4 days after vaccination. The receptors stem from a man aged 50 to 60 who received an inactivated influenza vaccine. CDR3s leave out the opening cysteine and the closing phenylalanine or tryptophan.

ASSFAGPISSYEQY | TRBV12-3/TRBV12-4 | 14
ASGLETNTGELF | TRBV5-6 | 12
ASSKERGAYNEQF | TRBV11-2 | 13
ASREGQDSPLH | TRBV5-1 | 11
ASSLGTGEWNEQF | TRBV5-1 | 13
ASSSRAGREYEQY | TRBV6-1 | 13
ASSFSGGGNSPLH | TRBV12-3/TRBV12-4 | 13
ASSLAGDRSQPQH | TRBV5-6 | 13
ASSTLPPTSTAYEQY | TRBV6-1 | 15
SAYQGQGVTNEQF | TRBV20-1 | 13
ASSVGRGGTEAF | TRBV27 | 12
ASSQEVTAAYGYT | TRBV4-1 | 13
ASSYVNQPQH | TRBV7-2 | 10
ASSSTGYDNEKLF | TRBV28 | 13
SAPDRHIYNSPLH | TRBV20-1 | 13
SALSPQGLYEQY | TRBV20-1 | 12
ASSLSGYTEAF | TRBV27 | 11
ASSRRGGETQY | TRBV7-9 | 11
SARRVTGATYEQY | TRBV20-1 | 13
SARTQGNNQPQH | TRBV20-1 | 12
SATSFGASLSHSGKNIQY | TRBV20-1 | 18
ASRWGGSYEQY | TRBV28 | 11
ASSPRDRGEKLF | TRBV6-1 | 12
SASLTGGPVEQF | TRBV20-1 | 12
ASSLAKGGYT | TRBV7-9 | 10
ASSQDIGTSFIHEQY | TRBV4-3 | 15
ASKTGRSTSGSPGQF | TRBV7-8 | 15
ASTPDLGDEQY | TRBV28 | 11
SATQGPGANVLT | TRBV20-1 | 12
ASSLAGQGGQPQH | TRBV5-1 | 13
ASSRTGKADTQY | TRBV7-2 | 12
SASFGQARHQPQH | TRBV20-1 | 13
ASSLMGNRETQY | TRBV7-2 | 12
ASSLAGFNNSPLH | TRBV7-2 | 13
ASNGLAAYNEQF | TRBV2 | 12
SVEVPRSRNIQY | TRBV29-1 | 12
ASSCQGFLNSPLH | TRBV6-5 | 13
ASSQDRDNEQF | TRBV3-1 | 11
ASSVGRGTDTQY | TRBV12-3/TRBV12-4 | 12
ASSLTSGGAVTGELF | TRBV12-3/TRBV12-4 | 15
ASSYGREERQF | TRBV6-5 | 11
ASSAQGARDTGELF | TRBV9 | 14
SVARVTYNEQF | TRBV29-1 | 11
ATSDLRTAINEQF | TRBV24-1 | 13
ASSLAIGVSYEQY | TRBV7-2 | 13
ASSLVSRGPNTDTQY | TRBV27 | 15
ASSTGDRGKSEKLF | TRBV5-1 | 14
ASSVPHTVELF | TRBV9 | 11